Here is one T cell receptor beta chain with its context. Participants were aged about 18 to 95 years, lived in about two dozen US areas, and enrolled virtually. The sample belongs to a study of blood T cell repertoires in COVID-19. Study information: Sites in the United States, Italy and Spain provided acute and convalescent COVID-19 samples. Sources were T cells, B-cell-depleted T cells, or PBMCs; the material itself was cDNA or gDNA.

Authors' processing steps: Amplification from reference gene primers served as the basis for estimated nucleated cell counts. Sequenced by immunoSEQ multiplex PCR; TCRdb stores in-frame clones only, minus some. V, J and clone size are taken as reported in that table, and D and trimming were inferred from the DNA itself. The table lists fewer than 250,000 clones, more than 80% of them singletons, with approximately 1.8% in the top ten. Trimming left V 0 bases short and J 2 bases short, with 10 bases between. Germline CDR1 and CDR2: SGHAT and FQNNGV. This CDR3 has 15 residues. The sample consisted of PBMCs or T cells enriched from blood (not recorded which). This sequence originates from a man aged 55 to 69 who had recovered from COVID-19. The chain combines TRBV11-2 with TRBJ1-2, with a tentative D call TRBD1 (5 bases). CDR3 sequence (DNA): TGTGCCAGCAGCTTAGATCCAGGGATGAACTATGGCTACACCTTC. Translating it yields CASSLDPGMNYGYTF.